Listed below are T cell receptor beta chains from one sample, sequenced in a study of radiotherapy plus CTLA-4 blockade in lung cancer. Sequencing was performed with immunoSEQ multiplex PCR; in TCRdb, only in-frame clones are kept and a portion is missing. The sample records 78,000 or so clones, more than 85% being singletons. The sequenced sample was peripheral blood, obtained from a patient treated with radiotherapy plus ipilimumab. The receptors were gathered from a human donor with non-small cell lung cancer who had stable disease on radiotherapy plus ipilimumab. CDR3s include the opening cysteine and the closing phenylalanine or tryptophan. Each record gives: D gene, clone size, V gene, J gene, CDR3 DNA, CDR3 protein. D genes are given only for firm matches. The listing skips clone size in some rows; elsewhere it reads once, few, many or a size class.

TRBD1	-	TRBV7-9	TRBJ2-5	TGTGCCAGCAGCTTAGCTCTGGGACAGGATATAGGAGAGACCCAGTACTTC	CASSLALGQDIGETQYF
TRBD2	-	TRBV19	TRBJ2-3	TGTGCCAGTAGTACACGACTAGCGGGAGGGCGACACACACAGACGGATACGCAGTATTTT	CASSTRLAGGRHTQTDTQYF
TRBD2	-	TRBV27	TRBJ2-7	TGTGCCAGCAGTTTAGTTTTGCCGGGACTAGCCGGTCGCGAGCAGTACTTC	CASSLVLPGLAGREQYF
-	-	TRBV7-7	TRBJ2-5	TGTGCCAGCAGCTCCGGTAGAAGCTTACAAGAGACCCAGTACTTC	CASSSGRSLQETQYF
TRBD2	-	TRBV9	TRBJ2-5	TGTGCCAGCAGCGCTAGCGGACGACCCCAAGAGACCCAGTACTTC	CASSASGRPQETQYF
TRBD1	-	TRBV5-1	TRBJ1-5	TGCGCCAGCAGCCCCGGGACAGGGGCTAGCAATCAGCCCCAGCATTTT	CASSPGTGASNQPQHF
-	-	TRBV14	TRBJ1-6	TGTGCCAGCAGCCAGCTCGACATGCCCAACTCACCCCTCCACTTT	CASSQLDMPNSPLHF
-	-	TRBV27	TRBJ2-5	TGTACCAGCAGTGCAGGCCTCGTGGAAGAGACCCAGTACTTC	CTSSAGLVEETQYF
-	-	TRBV11-2	TRBJ2-2	TGTGCCAGCAGCTCGGACAAATTTATTTACACCGGGGAGCTGTTTTTT	CASSSDKFIYTGELFF
TRBD1	-	TRBV28	TRBJ2-5	TGTGCCAGCAGTTTGGGTTGGGGACAGGGGGGAGAGACCCAGTACTTC	CASSLGWGQGGETQYF
TRBD2	-	TRBV7-3	TRBJ2-1	TGTGCCAGCAGCCCCCGGGGGAGCGGGAACTACAATGAGCAGTTCTTC	CASSPRGSGNYNEQFF
-	-	TRBV29-1	TRBJ2-3	TGCAGCGTTCGGGCAGGGACGGCGGATACGCAGTATTTT	CSVRAGTADTQYF
TRBD1	-	TRBV19	TRBJ2-3	TGTGCCAGTAGCCCAAAGGGGGCGCTTTCGGATACGCAGTATTTT	CASSPKGALSDTQYF
-	once	TRBV6-1	TRBJ1-5	TGTGCCAGCAGTGAGGGCTCGGCAGCTTATAGCAATCAGCCCCAGCATTTT	CASSEGSAAYSNQPQHF
TRBD1	-	TRBV2	TRBJ1-1	TGTGCCAGCAGTCGACAGGGGGTGAGCACTGAAGCTTTCTTT	CASSRQGVSTEAFF
TRBD1	-	TRBV7-3	TRBJ1-1	TGTGCCAGCAGCTTAAAGGGACAGGGGACAATAGGGAACACTGAAGCTTTCTTT	CASSLKGQGTIGNTEAFF
-	-	TRBV5-1	TRBJ2-3	TGCGCCAGCAACCCTTTTTATGGGGGGCCCACAGATACGCAGTATTTT	CASNPFYGGPTDTQYF
-	-	TRBV20-1	TRBJ2-1	TGCAGTCCAAGTCAATACAATGAGCAGTTCTTC	CSPSQYNEQFF
TRBD2	-	TRBV5-5	TRBJ2-7	TGTGCCAGCAGCCGACTAGCGGGTGAGCAGTACTTC	CASSRLAGEQYF
-	-	TRBV30	TRBJ2-6	TGTGCCTGGAGTGATCGGATCAATTCTGCCTCTGGGGCCAACGTCCTGACTTTC	CAWSDRINSASGANVLTF